The 32 T cell receptor beta chains presented below share a single source sample, sequenced in a study of blood T cell repertoires in COVID-19. The data were produced by immunoSEQ multiplex PCR, yet TCRdb's version contains in-frame clones alone and is incomplete. This table has roughly 68,000 clones, around 74% appearing once. The source material was peripheral blood. The receptor source for this set is a man between 60 and 75 years old with COVID-19, enrolled during active disease.

This clone has just one count. The CDR3 loop is CSVELVGTGVLREQYF. The CDR3 DNA reads TGCAGCGTTGAACTAGTTGGGACAGGGGTTCTAAGGGAGCAGTACTTC. This rearrangement joins TRBV29-1 to TRBJ2-7; TRBD1 matches at 10 bases. CDR1 is SQVTM, CDR2 ANQGSEA, per germline. The CDR3 is made up of 16 amino acids. With V trimmed by 2 bases and J by 7 bases, 14 bases remained unmatched.

This clone has just a few counts. This sequence joins TRBV12-3 or TRBV12-4 and TRBJ2-7, with a tentative D call TRBD2 (6 bases). The germline V and J ends were trimmed by 8 bases and 3 bases, with 14 bases remaining between them. The CDR3 covers 13 residues. CDR3 bases: TGTGCCAGCTCCCCCGGGGGAAGCTACGAGCAGTACTTC. Encoded protein: CASSPGGSYEQYF.

With regard to this clone: A much larger clone lies a single base off, so this may be a read error. Within the sample, other DNA sequences also encode this same CDR3. This chain joins TRBV19 and TRBJ2-7, with D perhaps matching TRBD2 (6 bases). Germline V gives CDR1 LNHDA, CDR2 SQIVND (reference sequence). The CDR3 runs 14 residues. For the CDR3, the DNA is TGTGCTAGTAGTATCGGCGGGACGACCTACGAGCAGTACTTC. Its translation is CASSIGGTTYEQYF.

The gene calls are TRBV19 and TRBJ1-3; 8 bases fit TRBD1. The CDR3 extends over 15 amino acids. J gave up 6 bases and V 4 bases, and 8 bases lay outside the gene matches. Germline values: CDR1 LNHDA, CDR2 SQIVND (reference sequence). The CDR3 protein is CASSTGTGRLNTIYF. In DNA form, the CDR3 reads TGTGCCAGTAGTACCGGGACAGGCAGGTTAAACACCATATATTTT.

The chain employs TRBV2 and TRBJ1-6; 9 bases agree with TRBD1. The CDR3 loop spans 15 amino acids. Germline assignment: CDR1 SNHLY and CDR2 FYNNEI. The trim removed 5 bases at V and 13 bases at J, leaving 12 bases unmatched. The CDR3: CASSPDRDRAFPLHF. The CDR3 region has the DNA TGTGCCAGCAGTCCTGACCGGGACAGGGCTTTTCCCCTCCACTTT.

This clone showed up just once. The V call is TRBV5-1, the J call TRBJ1-1, with D hard to call. V was cut by 4 bases and J by 1 base, with 8 bases left in between. The CDR3 sequence is 13 residues long. The germline V gene encodes CDR1 SGHRS and CDR2 YFSETQ. This CDR3 reads CASSPPGNTEAFF. The CDR3 DNA reads TGCGCCAGCAGCCCCCCCGGGAACACTGAAGCTTTCTTT.

The chain joins TRBV7-3 to TRBJ2-1; 15 bases line up with TRBD2. Trimming removed 5 bases from V and 7 bases from J; junction bases left unmatched: 9. Germline V CDR1 and CDR2: SGHTA, FQGTGA. This CDR3 spans 17 amino acids. CDR3 sequence (DNA): TGTGCCAGCAGCACCGGACTAGCGGGGGGGCCAATTAATGAGCAGTTCTTC. Protein sequence: CASSTGLAGGPINEQFF.

The chain recombines TRBV18 with TRBJ1-3; TRBD1 might be the D (5 bases). CDR1 is KGHSH, CDR2 LQKENI, per germline. V lost 3 bases, J lost 6 bases, and 12 bases lay in between. CDR3 size: 14 residues. CDR3 DNA sequence: TGTGCCAGCTCACCCTGGGACTCTATAAACACCATATATTTT. Protein product: CASSPWDSINTIYF.

This sequence joins TRBV3-1 (or the pseudogene TRBV3-2) and TRBJ1-5; D is undetermined. V lost 4 bases to trimming and J lost 4 bases, with 8 bases between them. The length of the CDR3 is 13 residues. Germline loops: CDR1 LGHDT, CDR2 YNNKEL (reference sequence). CDR3 sequence (DNA): TGTGCCAGCAGCCCTAATATAAATCAGCCCCAGCATTTT. Protein product: CASSPNINQPQHF.

The chain uses TRBV30 and TRBJ2-7; D is ambiguous. Between the trimmed V and J ends, which lost 0 bases and 3 bases, there was a span of 12 bases. Germline lookup yields CDR1 GTSNPN and CDR2 SVGIG (reference sequence). The CDR3 is 14 amino acids. CDR3 region: CAWSVPPQVYEQYF. Written as DNA, the CDR3 is TGTGCCTGGAGTGTGCCCCCTCAGGTCTACGAGCAGTACTTC. Supplemented by reference TRBV30 and TRBJ2-7, the full variable domain reads SQTIHQWPATLVQPVGSPLSLECTVEGTSNPNLYWYRQAAGRGLQLLFYSVGIGQISSEVPQNLSASRPQDRQFILSSKKLLLSDSGFYLCAWSVPPQVYEQYFGPGTRLTVT.

This clone was found once. The rearrangement uses TRBV2 and TRBJ1-5; possible D gene TRBD1, 5 bases. The CDR3 contains 13 residues. Germline loops: CDR1 SNHLY, CDR2 FYNNEI. V lost 5 bases and J 4 bases, leaving 9 bases between the germline ends. This CDR3 reads CASSLRGNQPQHF. CDR3 in DNA: TGTGCCAGCAGTTTAAGGGGAAATCAGCCCCAGCATTTT. Complete variable domain (other parts from reference TRBV2 and TRBJ1-5): EPEVTQTPSHQVTQMGQEVILRCVPISNHLYFYWYRQILGQKVEFLVSFYNNEISEKSEIFDDQFSVERPDGSNFTLKIRSTKLEDSAMYFCASSLRGNQPQHFGDGTRLSIL.

This clone was seen a single time. The chain combines TRBV10-3 with TRBJ2-1; D might be TRBD1 (5 bases). This CDR3 has 12 amino acids. Germline CDR1 and CDR2: ENHRY and SYGVKD. V lost 7 bases and J lost 4, with 8 bases in between. CDR3 sequence reads: CAIKQDYNEQFF. CDR3 in DNA: TGTGCCATCAAACAGGATTACAATGAGCAGTTCTTC.

The chain employs TRBV6-5 and TRBJ2-3; TRBD1 aligns across 9 bases. After removal of 5 bases from V and 4 bases from J, the junction contained 7 bases not matched to a gene. Germline CDR1 MNHEY, CDR2 SVGAGI. This CDR3 has 15 amino acids. The CDR3 loop reads CASSRTGTGPDTQYF. For the CDR3, the DNA is TGTGCCAGCAGTCGAACCGGGACAGGGCCAGATACGCAGTATTTT.

V and J are TRBV15 and TRBJ2-3; perhaps TRBD2 as D (5 bases). Germline loops: CDR1 LNHNV, CDR2 YYDKDF (reference sequence). The V end was cut by 0 bases, the J end by 6 bases, with 13 bases between. The CDR3 contains 15 residues. In nucleotides, the CDR3 is TGTGCCACCAGCAGAGATTTAGCGCAAGGGGATACGCAGTATTTT. It encodes CATSRDLAQGDTQYF.

CDR3 in amino acids: CASSLGGIGGEHEQFF. CDR3 nucleotide sequence: TGTGCCAGCAGCTTAGGGGGGATTGGGGGCGAGCATGAGCAGTTCTTC. This sequence joins TRBV13 and TRBJ2-1, with TRBD1 as a possible D gene (6 bases). Germline CDR1 is PRHDT and CDR2 is FYEKMQ (reference sequence). CDR3 length: 16 residues. V shed 0 bases and J shed 8 bases, with 17 bases lying between them.

The CDR3 sequence is CATSEPGNEQYF. For the CDR3, the DNA is TGTGCCACCAGTGAGCCAGGGAACGAGCAGTACTTC. The V gene is TRBV24-1, the J gene TRBJ2-7; D is possibly TRBD1 (5 bases). Trimming stripped 4 bases from V and 5 bases from J, with 8 bases between. In germline, CDR1 is KGHDR, CDR2 SFDVKD. CDR3 size: 12 residues.

The chain uses TRBV3-1 (or the pseudogene TRBV3-2) and TRBJ1-3, with D possibly matching TRBD1 (6 bases). Germline loops: CDR1 LGHDT, CDR2 YNNKEL (reference sequence). CDR3 length equals 14 residues. With 4 bases removed from V and 2 bases from J, the gap between germline ends came to 9 bases. The CDR3 DNA reads as TGTGCCAGCAGCCCCCGGACAGCTGGAAACACCATATATTTT. Its translation is CASSPRTAGNTIYF.

The CDR3 DNA sequence: TGTGCCACCAGTGAAGGCAGCGGGATTACAGATACGCAGTATTTT. Protein sequence: CATSEGSGITDTQYF. The chain joins TRBV24-1 to TRBJ2-3; 7 positions agree with TRBD2. The germline V gene has CDR1 KGHDR and CDR2 SFDVKD. The CDR3 spans 15 residues. After removal of 4 bases from V and 3 bases from J, the junction contained 6 bases not matched to a gene.

The chain carries TRBV6-5 and TRBJ2-5; 7 bases are a match to TRBD1. V lost 6 bases to trimming and J lost 4 bases; unmatched junction nucleotides: 5. This CDR3 region has 13 residues. The germline V gene has CDR1 MNHEY and CDR2 SVGAGI. The CDR3 loop is CASRRNRGETQYF. CDR3 DNA sequence: TGTGCCAGCAGAAGAAACAGGGGAGAGACCCAGTACTTC.

This chain uses TRBV5-1 with TRBJ1-1, with D possibly matching TRBD1 (6 bases). This CDR3 is 14 amino acids long. Trimming shortened V by 4 bases and J by 1 base, and 11 bases separated the two germline ends. Looked up from germline, CDR1 is SGHRS and CDR2 is YFSETQ. The CDR3 protein is CASSTGHPNTEAFF. CDR3 nucleotide sequence: TGCGCCAGCAGCACGGGACACCCGAACACTGAAGCTTTCTTT.

The V and J genes are TRBV5-1 and TRBJ2-3; 11 positions agree with TRBD2. The trim removed 2 bases at V and 2 bases at J, leaving 4 bases unmatched. The CDR3 has 16 amino acids. Germline V gene lookup returns CDR1 SGHRS and CDR2 YFSETQ. CDR3 in amino acids: CASSFGTSGHTDTQYF. The CDR3 nucleotides are TGCGCCAGCAGCTTCGGGACTAGCGGACACACAGATACGCAGTATTTT.

The genes are TRBV4-1 and TRBJ1-1, with D perhaps TRBD1 (6 bases). CDR1 MGHRA and CDR2 YSYEKL come from the germline V gene. The germline V and J ends were trimmed by 4 bases and 1 base, with 7 bases remaining between them. CDR3 length: 13 amino acids. CDR3 in DNA: TGCGCCAGCAGCCTGACAGGGAACACTGAAGCTTTCTTT. Residues: CASSLTGNTEAFF.

The rearrangement links TRBV28 to TRBJ2-4; TRBD1 matches 7 bases. The length of the CDR3 is 13 residues. From germline, CDR1 is MDHEN and CDR2 SYDVKM. Germline trimming cut 6 bases from V and 9 bases from J; bases unmatched to any gene: 8. CDR3 coding DNA: TGTGCCAGCAGGGGAACAGGGGATCCCATTCAGTACTTC. This gives the protein CASRGTGDPIQYF.

The chain has TRBV5-1 and TRBJ1-6, with D perhaps matching TRBD1 (6 bases). Germline CDR1 is SGHRS and CDR2 is YFSETQ. Trimming shortened V by 4 bases and J by 11 bases, and 10 bases separated the two germline ends. The CDR3 is 12 residues long. The CDR3 here is CASSQGIPPLHF. The CDR3 nucleotides read TGCGCCAGCAGCCAGGGGATTCCACCCCTCCACTTT.

This chain uses TRBV3-1 (or the pseudogene TRBV3-2) with TRBJ2-2; 7 positions match TRBD2. CDR1 is LGHDT, CDR2 YNNKEL, per germline (reference sequence). The CDR3 totals 14 residues. The V and J ends lost 1 base and 6 bases, in that order; junction bases with no gene match: 2. In nucleotides, the CDR3 is TGTGCCAGCAGCCAAGGAGCGGGGCCCGGGGAGCTGTTTTTT. Residues: CASSQGAGPGELFF.

V is TRBV10-3 and J is TRBJ1-2; D is unresolved. Per the germline V gene, CDR1 is ENHRY and CDR2 is SYGVKD. The CDR3 contains 12 residues. V gave up 3 bases and J gave up 7 bases, with 9 bases separating them. CDR3 nucleotides: TGTGCCATCAGTGAACAGTTAACTGGCTACACCTTC. Its protein is CAISEQLTGYTF.

The gene calls are TRBV5-1 and TRBJ1-1; tentative D call: TRBD1 (6 bases). The CDR3 loop spans 15 amino acids. Germline loops: CDR1 SGHRS, CDR2 YFSETQ. Trimming shortened V by 2 bases and J by 1 base, and 12 bases separated the two germline ends. The CDR3 here is CASSLNRVGNTEAFF. CDR3 coding DNA: TGCGCCAGCAGCTTAAACAGGGTTGGGAACACTGAAGCTTTCTTT.

This clone appeared a few times. The V call is TRBV5-5, the J call TRBJ1-2; weak D call: TRBD1 (6 bases). V was pared by 4 bases and J by 1 base, with 11 bases between. The CDR3 consists of 14 residues. Germline values: CDR1 SGHKS, CDR2 YYEKEE (reference sequence). CDR3 sequence (DNA): TGTGCCAGCAGCCCGGACAGCCTTAACTATGGCTACACCTTC. This codes for CASSPDSLNYGYTF.

This clone has a handful of counts. V is TRBV2 and J is TRBJ2-5, with D perhaps matching TRBD1 (5 bases). The CDR3 totals 16 residues. Trimming stripped 1 base from V and 3 bases from J, with 15 bases between. Germline CDR1 is SNHLY and CDR2 is FYNNEI. The DNA for the CDR3 is TGTGCCAGCAGTGAAGGCAGGACATGGAACGAAGAGACCCAGTACTTC. Its translation is CASSEGRTWNEETQYF.

The chain employs TRBV4-1 and TRBJ2-5; a possible D gene is TRBD2 (6 bases). CDR1 and CDR2 (germline): MGHRA, YSYEKL. The CDR3 loop spans 15 amino acids. Deletions cut 4 bases from V and 5 bases from J, with 17 bases between. The CDR3 coding sequence is TGCGCCAGCAGCCGAGTGCGAGCGGAGGGGGAGACCCAGTACTTC. Translated, it gives CASSRVRAEGETQYF.

The V call is TRBV2, the J call TRBJ1-2, with 11 bases lining up with TRBD1. Losses at the gene ends were 5 bases for V and 1 base for J; bases not matched to a gene: 6. Germline V gene lookup returns CDR1 SNHLY and CDR2 FYNNEI. The length of the CDR3 is 16 residues. CDR3: CASSRDRGEYNYGYTF. The DNA for the CDR3 is TGTGCCAGCAGTAGGGACAGGGGGGAGTATAACTATGGCTACACCTTC. Complete variable domain (other parts from reference TRBV2 and TRBJ1-2): EPEVTQTPSHQVTQMGQEVILRCVPISNHLYFYWYRQILGQKVEFLVSFYNNEISEKSEIFDDQFSVERPDGSNFTLKIRSTKLEDSAMYFCASSRDRGEYNYGYTFGSGTRLTVV.

V usage is TRBV5-1 and J usage is TRBJ2-7; 12 nucleotides line up with TRBD2. Germline CDR1 SGHRS, CDR2 YFSETQ. V dropped 2 bases and J dropped 5; count of bases not matched to a gene: 5. This CDR3 has 15 amino acids. CDR3 DNA sequence: TGCGCCAGCAGCTTTTTGACTAGCGGGAGTAACGAGCAGTACTTC. This translates into CASSFLTSGSNEQYF.